Below are 11 T cell receptor beta chains sequenced from a single sample in a study of blood T cell repertoires in COVID-19. Some clones are missing from TCRdb's copy, which holds only in-frame ones; the method was immunoSEQ multiplex PCR. The data show approximately 100,000 clones, roughly 84% seen once. Sequencing was carried out using peripheral blood. The receptors here all came from a human donor in a cohort sampled during active COVID-19.

The chain combines TRBV11-2 with TRBJ1-1, with D possibly TRBD1 on 5 matching bases. This CDR3 is built from 14 residues. The germline CDR1 and CDR2 sequences are SGHAT and FQNNGV. The ends were cut back, 2 bases at V and 4 bases at J, with 11 bases in the middle. In DNA, the CDR3 is TGTGCCAGCAGCTTAAACTGGGGGGGCACTGAAGCTTTCTTT. Translated, it gives CASSLNWGGTEAFF.

The rearrangement joins TRBV27 to TRBJ2-3; 9 nucleotides match TRBD2. From germline, CDR1 is MNHEY and CDR2 SMNVEV (reference sequence). The CDR3 is 18 residues long. V was pared by 0 bases and J by 3 bases, with 10 bases of the junction left unmatched. This CDR3 reads CASSLSVFLAGLTDTQYF. Written as DNA, the CDR3 is TGTGCCAGCAGTTTATCCGTTTTCCTAGCGGGGTTAACAGATACGCAGTATTTT.

The rearrangement joins TRBV19 to TRBJ2-2; D possibly corresponds to TRBD1 (8 bases). Germline V gene data show CDR1 as LNHDA and CDR2 as SQIVND (reference sequence). Between the trimmed V and J ends, which lost 7 bases and 4 bases, there was a span of 25 bases. The CDR3 runs to 18 residues. The CDR3 nucleotides read TGTGCCAGTAACCCTCTTTCAGCGGACAGGGAGGGCACCGGGGAGCTGTTTTTT. Amino acid sequence: CASNPLSADREGTGELFF.

The chain carries TRBV28 and TRBJ2-7; 8 bases agree with TRBD1. The CDR3 contains 15 residues. Germline V gives CDR1 MDHEN, CDR2 SYDVKM. After removal of 3 bases from V and 7 bases from J, the junction contained 11 bases not matched to a gene. The CDR3 nucleotides read TGTGCCAGCAGTTTTGCGGGGACAGGCTTTTCGGAGCAGTACTTC. The encoded protein is CASSFAGTGFSEQYF.

The gene calls are TRBV27 and TRBJ2-7; tentative D call: TRBD2 (6 bases). This CDR3 contains 13 residues. Germline lookup yields CDR1 MNHEY and CDR2 SMNVEV (reference sequence). The V gene lost 0 bases and the J gene lost 5 bases, with 8 bases spanning the gap. CDR3 sequence (DNA): TGTGCCAGCAGTTTATCGGGGGGAGACGAGCAGTACTTC. Its protein is CASSLSGGDEQYF.

The chain employs TRBV5-1 and TRBJ1-2, with TRBD1 matching 8 bases. In germline, CDR1 is SGHRS, CDR2 YFSETQ. This CDR3 comprises 14 residues. The V and J ends lost 3 bases and 4 bases, in that order; junction bases with no gene match: 5. CDR3 sequence: CASSSPGTGYGYTF. CDR3 coding DNA: TGCGCCAGCAGCTCGCCGGGGACAGGCTATGGCTACACCTTC.

The rearrangement uses TRBV5-1 and TRBJ2-2; tentatively, D is TRBD1 (6 bases). Germline V gene lookup returns CDR1 SGHRS and CDR2 YFSETQ. Deletions cut 4 bases from V and 2 bases from J, with 15 bases between. The CDR3 loop spans 16 amino acids. The DNA of the CDR3 is TGCGCCAGCAGCGGAAGAGGGACACGTAACACCGGGGAGCTGTTTTTT. Translation: CASSGRGTRNTGELFF.

A single count supports this clone. The gene calls are TRBV6-2 or TRBV6-3 and TRBJ2-5, with TRBD2 identical over 7 bases. Germline CDR1 reads MNHEY; CDR2 reads SVGEGT. The CDR3 extends over 13 amino acids. V lost 5 bases, J lost 7 bases, and 7 bases stayed unmatched. CDR3 in DNA: TGTGCCAGCAGTCGCGGACTAGAGGGGACCCAGTACTTC. Amino acid sequence: CASSRGLEGTQYF.

This clone was counted a few times. DNA for the CDR3: TGTGCCAGCAGCGTAGAAGCCGGACAGGGTGGCGCAGATACGCAGTATTTT. Protein sequence: CASSVEAGQGGADTQYF. This chain joins TRBV9 and TRBJ2-3; TRBD1 agrees at 8 bases. There are 17 residues in the CDR3. With 0 bases clipped from V and 4 bases from J, the junction kept 10 bases outside the gene matches. Germline CDR1 is SGDLS and CDR2 is YYNGEE. Full variable domain (missing parts from reference TRBV9 and TRBJ2-3): DSGVTQTPKHLITATGQRVTLRCSPRSGDLSVYWYQQSLDQGLQFLIQYYNGEERAKGNILERFSAQQFPDLHSELNLSSLELGDSALYFCASSVEAGQGGADTQYFGPGTRLTVL.

V and J are TRBV27 and TRBJ2-2; 8 nucleotides agree with TRBD1. The germline V gene has CDR1 MNHEY and CDR2 SMNVEV (reference sequence). This CDR3 contains 15 residues. V lost 5 bases to trimming and J lost 7 bases; unmatched junction nucleotides: 9. CDR3 sequence reads: CASSRLGTGVGELFF. The CDR3 DNA reads as TGTGCCAGCAGTCGACTTGGGACAGGAGTCGGGGAGCTGTTTTTT.

This sequence joins TRBV3-1 (or the pseudogene TRBV3-2) and TRBJ2-1, with 9 nucleotides matching TRBD1. Unmatched junction bases numbered 6, after V lost 0 bases and J lost 6 bases. In germline, CDR1 is LGHDT, CDR2 YNNKEL (reference sequence). CDR3 size: 16 residues. For the CDR3, the DNA is TGTGCCAGCAGCCAAGATCGACAGGGGGGTGGCAATGAGCAGTTCTTC. It encodes CASSQDRQGGGNEQFF.